This passage covers 22 T cell receptor beta chains from one sample sequenced in a study of blood T cells in healthy people across ages. A J-beta primer mix and a sample-barcoded 5' primer were used in a second PCR of roughly 6 to 11 cycles. One entry per CDR3 protein, called by TCRdb with MiXCR from the 5' RACE reads. The data contain hundreds of thousands of distinct CDR3 sequences, around half of them seen just once; the ten biggest clones take up under 35%. Sequencing input: blood. The receptors shown here come from a woman aged 60 to 75 in good health.

V usage is TRBV7-2 and J usage is TRBJ2-1, with 8 bases identical to TRBD2. In germline, CDR1 is SGHTA, CDR2 FQGNSA. J gave up 9 bases and V 5 bases, and 15 bases lay outside the gene matches. The CDR3 has 16 amino acids. The CDR3 loop is CASSRLARSTTGEQFF. In DNA, the CDR3 is TGTGCCAGCAGCCGACTAGCGAGATCAACCACCGGTGAGCAGTTCTTC.

The J gene is TRBJ1-1, the V gene TRBV9; D not certain. V lost 0 bases and J 5 bases, leaving 20 bases between the germline ends. The CDR3 has 17 residues. Per germline, CDR1 SGDLS and CDR2 YYNGEE. The CDR3 nucleotides read TGTGCCAGCAGCGTAGCTGAATCGGGGTACGGTGGGACTGAAGCTTTCTTT. Encoded protein: CASSVAESGYGGTEAFF.

This clonotype turned up a few times. The chain joins TRBV7-3 to TRBJ1-2; 8 bases map to TRBD1. V lost 5 bases, J lost 8 bases, and 7 bases stayed unmatched. This CDR3 has 13 residues. CDR1 and CDR2 (germline): SGHTA, FQGTGA. The CDR3 region is CASSLDRGEGYTF. CDR3 DNA sequence: TGTGCCAGCAGCCTTGACAGGGGTGAGGGCTACACCTTC.

In nucleotides, the CDR3 is TGCAGTGCCCGGAGCTGGGGGGACGAAAAACTGTTTTTT. It is translated as CSARSWGDEKLFF. The V call is TRBV20-1, the J call TRBJ1-4; perhaps TRBD1 as D (5 bases). The CDR3 is 13 amino acids. Germline V gene data show CDR1 as DFQATT and CDR2 as SNEGSKA (reference sequence). V gave up 6 bases and J gave up 8 bases, with 16 bases separating them.

Details on this clonotype: The junction shows a germline mismatch at one end, possibly a read error. The chain carries TRBV7-2 and TRBJ1-4, with D perhaps TRBD1 (5 bases). Germline loops: CDR1 SGHTA, CDR2 FQGNSA. The CDR3 consists of 16 residues. The CDR3 bases are TGTGCCGGCAGCCCCCCCCCGGGGGGGGCTAATGAAAAACTGTTTTTT. This gives the protein CAGSPPPGGANEKLFF.

The sample holds a few counts of this clonotype. V and J are TRBV11-2 and TRBJ2-5; weak D call: TRBD2 (6 bases). CDR3 length equals 15 residues. The germline CDR1 and CDR2 sequences are SGHAT and FQNNGV. V was cut by 1 base and J by 0 bases, with 9 bases left in between. The DNA of the CDR3 is TGTGCCAGCAGCTTAGCAGGACTACACCAAGAGACCCAGTACTTC. This sequence encodes CASSLAGLHQETQYF.

This chain joins TRBV29-1 and TRBJ2-7; TRBD2 matches at 7 bases. Germline values: CDR1 SQVTM, CDR2 ANQGSEA. The CDR3 spans 15 residues. With V trimmed by 7 bases and J by 5 bases, 17 bases remained unmatched. CDR3 region: CSARGDPTGPDEQYF. The CDR3 DNA is TGCAGCGCCCGGGGGGACCCCACGGGTCCAGACGAGCAGTACTTC.

The rearrangement uses TRBV27 and TRBJ2-7; D uncertain. CDR1 is MNHEY, CDR2 SMNVEV, per germline (reference sequence). V lost 6 bases, J lost 3 bases, and 15 bases lay in between. This CDR3 region has 14 residues. CDR3 DNA sequence: TGTGCCAGCAGCCCACAAGTACTCCACTACGAGCAGTACTTC. Translated: CASSPQVLHYEQYF.

This clonotype was detected only a few times. The chain uses TRBV7-2 and TRBJ2-5; tentative D call: TRBD1 (7 bases). Between the trimmed V and J ends, which lost 7 bases and 5 bases, there was a span of 17 bases. CDR3 size: 14 residues. Per germline, CDR1 SGHTA and CDR2 FQGNSA. The DNA of the CDR3 is TGTGCCAGCACCTATCAGGGGGGCGTTGAGACCCAGTACTTC. This translates into CASTYQGGVETQYF.

Details on this clonotype: At one boundary the junction diverges from the germline segment, which might be a read error. The rearrangement joins TRBV7-2 to TRBJ2-3, with D perhaps TRBD2 (5 bases). CDR3 length: 15 amino acids. Germline values: CDR1 SGHTA, CDR2 FQGNSA. The CDR3 protein is CVSSSRRGLTDTQYF. The CDR3 DNA reads TGTGTCAGCAGCTCCCGACGGGGTCTCACAGATACGCAGTATTTT.

The V gene is TRBV7-9, the J gene TRBJ2-4, with 10 bases aligning to TRBD2. The CDR3 contains 15 residues. The germline V gene has CDR1 SEHNR and CDR2 FQNEAQ (reference sequence). V shed 1 base, J shed 13 bases, and the junction held 10 bases outside the gene matches. CDR3 amino acids: CASSLVGLAEEGQYF. The CDR3 region has the DNA TGTGCCAGCAGCTTAGTCGGACTAGCGGAGGAGGGGCAGTACTTC.

The genes are TRBV6-5 and TRBJ2-1; tentative D call: TRBD2 (5 bases). Trimming removed 5 bases at V and 8 bases at J, with 19 bases between. The CDR3 is 15 residues long. The germline gives CDR1 MNHEY, CDR2 SVGAGI. This chain's CDR3 is CASSPGLLQVDEQFF. DNA of the CDR3: TGTGCCAGCAGTCCCGGACTTCTCCAGGTTGATGAGCAGTTCTTC.

The chain combines TRBV7-2 with TRBJ1-2; a possible D gene is TRBD1 (6 bases). Germline CDR1 and CDR2: SGHTA and FQGNSA. V dropped 6 bases and J dropped 4 bases, with 15 bases sitting between them. The CDR3 consists of 14 residues. The CDR3 reads CASSGRGQSYGYTF. CDR3 coding DNA: TGTGCCAGCAGTGGTAGGGGACAAAGCTATGGCTACACCTTC.

The chain recombines TRBV9 with TRBJ2-1; TRBD2 matches at 9 bases. Germline-derived CDR1 and CDR2 are SGDLS and YYNGEE. The CDR3 is 15 residues long. J was trimmed by 2 bases and V by 3 bases; bases with no gene match: 3. CDR3 bases: TGTGCCAGCAGCGGGCGGGGGGGCGCCTACAATGAGCAGTTCTTC. Translation gives CASSGRGGAYNEQFF.

This clonotype was counted at least ten times. The chain couples TRBV24-1 to TRBJ2-3, with a weak D call TRBD2 (5 bases). The CDR3 covers 14 residues. In germline, CDR1 is KGHDR, CDR2 SFDVKD. Trimming stripped 4 bases from V and 2 bases from J, with 9 bases between. The DNA of the CDR3 is TGTGCCACCAGTGACACTAGGGTCACAGATACGCAGTATTTT. This encodes CATSDTRVTDTQYF.

The chain links TRBV9 to TRBJ2-1; a weak D match, TRBD1 (6 bases). The CDR3 runs to 14 residues. V lost 2 bases and J 4 bases, leaving 10 bases between the germline ends. Germline V CDR1 and CDR2: SGDLS, YYNGEE. The CDR3 sequence is CASSVEDRYNEQFF. The CDR3 coding sequence is TGTGCCAGCAGCGTTGAAGACAGGTACAATGAGCAGTTCTTC.

This clonotype has a single count. The gene calls are TRBV6-1 and TRBJ2-2, with no clear D. The ends were cut back, 6 bases at V and 3 bases at J, with 11 bases in the middle. This CDR3 is 14 amino acids long. From germline, CDR1 is MNHNS and CDR2 SASEGT. CDR3 region: CASRARVDTGELFF. CDR3 nucleotide sequence: TGTGCCAGCAGGGCACGGGTGGACACCGGGGAGCTGTTTTTT.

This clonotype was counted between two and nine times. The chain recombines TRBV7-2 with TRBJ2-1; 7 nucleotides line up with TRBD2. CDR1 and CDR2 from the germline V gene are SGHTA and FQGNSA. This CDR3 has 15 residues. Trimming removed 3 bases from V and 4 bases from J; junction bases left unmatched: 6. This CDR3 reads CASSFRRAGYNEQFF. The CDR3 bases are TGTGCCAGCAGCTTCCGGAGAGCGGGATACAATGAGCAGTTCTTC.

The rearrangement links TRBV18 to TRBJ1-1; D is uncertain. This CDR3 is built from 13 residues. Trimming removed 3 bases from V and 8 bases from J, with 13 bases in between. Germline loops: CDR1 KGHSH, CDR2 LQKENI. For the CDR3, the DNA is TGTGCCAGCTCACCCTCGCAGACGGGGGAAGCTTTCTTT. This encodes CASSPSQTGEAFF.

Points on this clonotype: Just one base apart from a much larger clone, this may be a read error. The CDR3 DNA reads TGTGCCAGCAGTTATTCGACAACTCCTGATCTCTACGTGCAGTACTTC. This codes for CASSYSTTPDLYVQYF. V gene TRBV6-2 or TRBV6-3 combines with J gene TRBJ2-7, with unresolved D. This CDR3 has 16 residues. Germline V lookup: CDR1 MNHEY, CDR2 SVGEGT.

This clonotype was detected only a few times. The J gene is TRBJ2-1, the V gene TRBV4-2, with 8 bases that match TRBD2. CDR1 is LGHNA, CDR2 YNFKEQ, per germline. This CDR3 has 15 residues. J was trimmed by 10 bases and V by 4 bases; bases with no gene match: 12. CDR3 DNA: TGTGCCAGCAGCCGGGACTACGGCGGGAGGCAAGAGCAGTTCTTC. Protein: CASSRDYGGRQEQFF.

The rearrangement links TRBV28 to TRBJ1-4, with D hard to call. CDR1 MDHEN and CDR2 SYDVKM come from the germline V gene. V gave up 7 bases and J gave up 5 bases, with 11 bases separating them. The CDR3 runs to 13 residues. Here the CDR3 reads CASINRLNEKLFF. The CDR3 coding sequence is TGTGCCAGCATTAACCGACTAAATGAAAAACTGTTTTTT.